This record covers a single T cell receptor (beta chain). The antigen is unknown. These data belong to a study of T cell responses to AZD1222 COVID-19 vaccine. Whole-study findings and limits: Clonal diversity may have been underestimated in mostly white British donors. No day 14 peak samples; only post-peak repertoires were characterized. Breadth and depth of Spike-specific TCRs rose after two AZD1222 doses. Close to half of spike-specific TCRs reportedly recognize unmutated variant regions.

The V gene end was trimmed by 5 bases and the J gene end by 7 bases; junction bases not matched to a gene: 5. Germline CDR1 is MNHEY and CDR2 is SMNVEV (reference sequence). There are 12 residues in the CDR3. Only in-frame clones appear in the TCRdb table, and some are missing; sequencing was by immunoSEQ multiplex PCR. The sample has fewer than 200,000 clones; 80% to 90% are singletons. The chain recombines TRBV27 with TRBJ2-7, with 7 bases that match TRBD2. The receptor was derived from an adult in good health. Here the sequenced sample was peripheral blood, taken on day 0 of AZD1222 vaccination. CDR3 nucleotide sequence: TGTGCCAGCAGTGCGTTAGCGGGTGAGCAGTACTTC. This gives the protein CASSALAGEQYF.